This T cell receptor (beta chain) was identified in a study of cytomegalovirus exposure and HLA in healthy donors. Overall study: Findings of an earlier analysis included under 140 million unique TCR beta sequences from roughly 190 million T cells. Of the donors genotyped, several hundred in all, less than 90% fell in the Caucasian-associated ancestry cluster.

13 Jbeta primers and 60 Vbeta primers were used for the PCR. TCRdb's copy holds only in-frame clones and misses some; the assay was immunoSEQ multiplex PCR. This table holds fewer than 200,000 clones, about 81% found once. Germline V gene data show CDR1 as GTSNPN and CDR2 as SVGIG (reference sequence). With 4 bases clipped from V and 9 bases from J, the junction kept 6 bases outside the gene matches. The length of the CDR3 is 12 residues. Nominal health characterized the donors when sampled, though unrecorded immune exposures were likely. The V gene is TRBV30, the J gene TRBJ2-4, with 7 bases that match TRBD1. Sequenced: PBMCs. This receptor was taken from a woman aged 25 to 39 in good health and CMV-seronegative. The CDR3 loop is CAWKGAGVIQYF. CDR3 nucleotide sequence: TGTGCCTGGAAGGGGGCAGGGGTCATTCAGTACTTC. Based on the CDR3 plus reference TRBV30 and TRBJ2-4, the full variable domain is SQTIHQWPATLVQPVGSPLSLECTVEGTSNPNLYWYRQAAGRGLQLLFYSVGIGQISSEVPQNLSASRPQDRQFILSSKKLLLSDSGFYLCAWKGAGVIQYFGAGTRLSVL.